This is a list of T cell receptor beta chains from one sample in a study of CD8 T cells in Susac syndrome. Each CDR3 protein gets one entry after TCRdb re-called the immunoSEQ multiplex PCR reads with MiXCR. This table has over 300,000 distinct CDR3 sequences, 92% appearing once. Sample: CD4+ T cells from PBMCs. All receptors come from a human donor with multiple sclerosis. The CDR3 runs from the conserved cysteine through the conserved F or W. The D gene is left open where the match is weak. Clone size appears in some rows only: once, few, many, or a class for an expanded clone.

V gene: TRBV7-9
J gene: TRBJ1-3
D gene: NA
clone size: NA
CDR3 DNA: TGTGCCAGCCGACGGGTCCCGTCCTCTGGAAACACCATATATTTT
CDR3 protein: CASRRVPSSGNTIYF

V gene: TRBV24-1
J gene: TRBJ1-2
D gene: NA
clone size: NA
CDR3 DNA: TGTGCCACCAGTGCGACCAGGGGCGGCTACACCTTC
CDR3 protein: CATSATRGGYTF

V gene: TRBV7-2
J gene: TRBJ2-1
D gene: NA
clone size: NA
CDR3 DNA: TGTGCCAGCAGCCCCCCTAGCTCCTACAATGAGCAGTTCTTC
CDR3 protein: CASSPPSSYNEQFF

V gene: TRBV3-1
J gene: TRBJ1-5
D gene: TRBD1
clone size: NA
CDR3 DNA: TGTGCCAGCAGCGTTCAGGGGGTTGAGCCCCAGCATTTT
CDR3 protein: CASSVQGVEPQHF

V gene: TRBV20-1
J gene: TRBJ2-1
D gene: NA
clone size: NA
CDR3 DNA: TGCAGTGCCTCCTCTTTCAATGAGCAGTTCTTC
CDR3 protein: CSASSFNEQFF

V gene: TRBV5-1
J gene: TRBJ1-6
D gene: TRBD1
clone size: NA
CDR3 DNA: TGCGCCAGCCGAGGACAGGAGGAGACACCCCTCCACTTT
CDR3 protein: CASRGQEETPLHF

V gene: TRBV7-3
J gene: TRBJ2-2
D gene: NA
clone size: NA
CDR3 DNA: TGTGCCAGCAGCTTAACGTCGGCAGGGTTCACCGGGGAGCTGTTTTTT
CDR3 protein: CASSLTSAGFTGELFF

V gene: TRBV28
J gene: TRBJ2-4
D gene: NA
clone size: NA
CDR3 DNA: TGTGCCAGCAGTCCTATTGGGACCGGAAAAAACATTCAGTACTTC
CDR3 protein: CASSPIGTGKNIQYF

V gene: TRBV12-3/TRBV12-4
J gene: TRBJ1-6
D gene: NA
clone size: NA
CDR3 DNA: TGTGCCAGCAGTTTAGGACAGATTAATTCACCCCTCCACTTT
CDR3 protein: CASSLGQINSPLHF

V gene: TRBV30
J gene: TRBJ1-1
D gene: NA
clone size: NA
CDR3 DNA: TGTGCCTGGAGTCGGAGGGGGGACACTGAAGCTTTCTTT
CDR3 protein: CAWSRRGDTEAFF

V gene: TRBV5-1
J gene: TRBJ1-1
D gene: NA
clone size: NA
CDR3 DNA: TGCGCCAGCAGCTTTCAGCGCGCGGGACAAGACACTGAAGCTTTCTTT
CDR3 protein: CASSFQRAGQDTEAFF

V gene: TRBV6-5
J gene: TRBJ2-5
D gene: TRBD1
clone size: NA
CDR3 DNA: TGTGCCAGCAGTTATCGACAGGGATGGAGGGAGACCCAGTACTTC
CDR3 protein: CASSYRQGWRETQYF

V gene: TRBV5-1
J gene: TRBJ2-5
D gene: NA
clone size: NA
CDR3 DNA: TGCGCCAGCAGCTTGTACAGGGAAGAGACCCAGTACTTC
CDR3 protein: CASSLYREETQYF

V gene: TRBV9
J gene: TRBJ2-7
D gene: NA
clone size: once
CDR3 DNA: TGTGCCAGCAGCGTAGGTCCGTCCGAATACGAGCAGTACTTC
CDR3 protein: CASSVGPSEYEQYF

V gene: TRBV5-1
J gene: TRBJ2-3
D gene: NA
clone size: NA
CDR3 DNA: TGCGCCAGCAGCTTGACCCTTGCGGGGACTAGCACAGATACGCAGTATTTT
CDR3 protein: CASSLTLAGTSTDTQYF

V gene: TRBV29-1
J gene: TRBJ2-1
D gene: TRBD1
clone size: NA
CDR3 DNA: TGCAGCGTTGGGGACAGGTTTAACAATGAGCAGTTCTTC
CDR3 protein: CSVGDRFNNEQFF

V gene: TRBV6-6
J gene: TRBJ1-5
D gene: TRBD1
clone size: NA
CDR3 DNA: TGTGCCAGCAGTCTCCGGACAGGGAGGCTCAATCAGCCCCAGCATTTT
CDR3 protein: CASSLRTGRLNQPQHF

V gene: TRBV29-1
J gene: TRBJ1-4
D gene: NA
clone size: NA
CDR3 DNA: TGCAGCGTTGAAGATCGGGGGGGCGCGGGTGAAAAACTGTTTTTT
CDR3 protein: CSVEDRGGAGEKLFF